These T cell receptor beta chains were read from a single sample in a study of tumor and adjacent non-tumor tissue in lung cancer. One entry per CDR3 protein, called by TCRdb with MiXCR from the multiplex PCR reads. The sample includes 55,000 to 75,000 distinct CDR3 sequences, about 61% of them seen just once. The sequencing input was lung tumor tissue. All receptors derive from a man aged 45-65 years with non-small cell lung cancer. Each CDR3 is given with its conserved first and last residue. D genes are given only for firm matches. Part of the rows lack a size; the others show once, few, many or a class for expanded clones.

j_gene: TRBJ2-7
v_gene: TRBV7-3
abundance: many
d_gene: .
CDR3aa: CASSLDGGHEQYF
CDR3nt: TGTGCCAGCAGCTTAGACGGAGGGCACGAGCAGTACTTC

j_gene: TRBJ2-7
v_gene: TRBV7-8
abundance: many
d_gene: TRBD1
CDR3aa: CASSPRDRNEQYF
CDR3nt: TGTGCCAGCAGCCCCCGGGACAGGAACGAGCAGTACTTC

j_gene: TRBJ2-1
v_gene: TRBV7-9
abundance: many
d_gene: TRBD2
CDR3aa: CASSLGVSGRANNEQFF
CDR3nt: TGTGCCAGCAGCTTAGGTGTTAGCGGGAGAGCGAACAATGAGCAGTTCTTC

j_gene: TRBJ2-5
v_gene: TRBV29-1
abundance: .
d_gene: .
CDR3aa: CNVDGSKTQYF
CDR3nt: TGCAACGTTGATGGGTCGAAGACCCAGTACTTC

j_gene: TRBJ2-7
v_gene: TRBV6-4
abundance: .
d_gene: .
CDR3aa: CASSDRPYDQYF
CDR3nt: TGTGCCAGTAGCGACAGACCCTACGATCAGTACTTC

j_gene: TRBJ1-2
v_gene: TRBV10-3
abundance: many
d_gene: .
CDR3aa: CAIGEGRGYTF
CDR3nt: TGTGCCATCGGGGAGGGACGTGGCTACACCTTC

j_gene: TRBJ2-7
v_gene: TRBV12-3/TRBV12-4
abundance: .
d_gene: TRBD1
CDR3aa: CATSPGQGVNEQYF
CDR3nt: TGTGCCACCAGCCCCGGACAGGGTGTCAATGAGCAGTACTTC

j_gene: TRBJ2-3
v_gene: TRBV20-1
abundance: .
d_gene: TRBD1
CDR3aa: CSASTGGSTDTQFF
CDR3nt: TGCAGTGCTTCTACAGGGGGTTCCACAGATACGCAGTTTTTT

j_gene: TRBJ2-5
v_gene: TRBV5-1
abundance: many
d_gene: .
CDR3aa: CASSIHQETQYF
CDR3nt: TGCGCCAGCAGCATCCACCAAGAGACCCAGTACTTC

j_gene: TRBJ2-1
v_gene: TRBV5-1
abundance: .
d_gene: .
CDR3aa: CASSILAEGEQFF
CDR3nt: TGCGCCAGCAGTATTCTAGCCGAGGGTGAGCAGTTCTTC